One and the same sample provided the 10 T cell receptor beta chains below, sequenced in a study of blood T cell repertoires in COVID-19. Clones were read by immunoSEQ multiplex PCR, and TCRdb kept only the in-frame ones, dropping some. This table holds tens of thousands of clones, 86% found once. Sequencing was carried out using peripheral blood. The receptors were gathered from a man in his 60s with acute or convalescent COVID-19.

V usage is TRBV30 and J usage is TRBJ1-2, with 10 bases identical to TRBD1. The junction had 10 bases not matched to a gene; V was cut back by 5 bases and J by 4 bases. Per germline, CDR1 GTSNPN and CDR2 SVGIG (reference sequence). There are 15 residues in the CDR3. The CDR3 region has the DNA TGTGCCTGGTCATCCCGGGACAGGGGTTTCTATGGCTACACCTTC. This translates into CAWSSRDRGFYGYTF.

In DNA form, the CDR3 reads TGTGCCAGCAGTGAAGGCCTGAGGCTTATGGCTTTCTTT. It translates to CASSEGLRLMAFF. The chain couples TRBV6-1 to TRBJ1-1, with unresolved D. CDR1 and CDR2 (germline): MNHNS, SASEGT. The CDR3 is 13 residues long. Trimming left V 1 base short and J 11 bases short, with 14 bases between.

This rearrangement joins TRBV24-1 to TRBJ2-1; 9 bases line up with TRBD2. Germline CDR1 and CDR2: KGHDR and SFDVKD. The CDR3 runs 16 residues. Trimming removed 1 base from V and 7 bases from J; junction bases left unmatched: 7. The CDR3 sequence is CATSDFSGRGKNEQFF. The CDR3 region has the DNA TGTGCCACCAGTGATTTTAGCGGGAGAGGAAAAAATGAGCAGTTCTTC.

This chain connects TRBV3-1 (or the pseudogene TRBV3-2) to TRBJ2-1, with 11 bases lining up with TRBD2. The CDR3 extends over 15 amino acids. CDR1 is LGHDT, CDR2 YNNKEL, per germline (reference sequence). V trimming: 5 bases; J trimming: 4 bases; junction bases outside the gene matches: 4. This CDR3 is CASSSTSGNYNEQFF. DNA for the CDR3: TGTGCCAGCAGCTCGACTAGCGGGAATTACAATGAGCAGTTCTTC.

This sequence joins TRBV3-1 (or the pseudogene TRBV3-2) and TRBJ1-2; D remains unclear. The germline V gene encodes CDR1 LGHDT and CDR2 YNNKEL (reference sequence). CDR3 size: 15 residues. V was clipped by 0 bases and J by 1 base, with 9 bases between them. CDR3 loop: CASSQDRGYNYGYTF. The CDR3 nucleotides are TGTGCCAGCAGCCAAGATCGGGGATATAACTATGGCTACACCTTC.

The chain recombines TRBV5-1 with TRBJ1-1; TRBD1 might be the D (5 bases). Germline-derived CDR1 and CDR2 are SGHRS and YFSETQ. The V gene lost 3 bases and the J gene lost 4 bases, with 13 bases spanning the gap. The CDR3 is made up of 14 amino acids. The chain's CDR3 is CASSWSRGTTEAFF. For the CDR3, the DNA is TGCGCCAGCAGCTGGTCTAGGGGAACCACTGAAGCTTTCTTT.

The V gene is TRBV2, the J gene TRBJ2-1, with 8 bases aligning to TRBD2. The CDR3 is 14 amino acids. From germline, CDR1 is SNHLY and CDR2 FYNNEI. With 5 bases clipped from V and 8 bases from J, the junction kept 8 bases outside the gene matches. CDR3 DNA sequence: TGTGCCAGCAGTTTTCGGGGGGGCATGGATGAGCAGTTCTTC. Amino acid sequence: CASSFRGGMDEQFF.

The chain employs TRBV9 and TRBJ2-3; 8 nucleotides align to TRBD2. Trimming cost V 7 bases and J 5 bases; bases outside gene matches: 15. This CDR3 comprises 16 residues. Per germline, CDR1 SGDLS and CDR2 YYNGEE. Here the CDR3 reads CASAEWALAGGDTQYF. The CDR3 DNA is TGTGCCAGCGCGGAGTGGGCTCTAGCGGGTGGAGATACGCAGTATTTT.

The CDR3 loop is CASSPGRGTSPLHF. CDR3 nucleotide sequence: TGTGCCAGCAGCCCTGGAAGGGGGACTTCACCCCTCCACTTT. This rearrangement joins TRBV7-2 to TRBJ1-6, with D maybe TRBD1 (6 bases). The V gene's germline CDR1 is SGHTA and CDR2 FQGNSA. V was shortened by 5 bases and J by 9 bases, with 14 bases between the two germline ends. CDR3 length: 14 amino acids.

This rearrangement joins TRBV7-9 to TRBJ1-5, with 10 bases aligning to TRBD1. This CDR3 has 18 residues. Germline CDR1 is SEHNR and CDR2 is FQNEAQ (reference sequence). Trimming removed 5 bases from V and 0 bases from J; junction bases left unmatched: 10. The CDR3 DNA sequence: TGTGCCAGCAGCCCGCGGACAGGGGGAGCCTTTAGCAATCAGCCCCAGCATTTT. This gives the protein CASSPRTGGAFSNQPQHF.